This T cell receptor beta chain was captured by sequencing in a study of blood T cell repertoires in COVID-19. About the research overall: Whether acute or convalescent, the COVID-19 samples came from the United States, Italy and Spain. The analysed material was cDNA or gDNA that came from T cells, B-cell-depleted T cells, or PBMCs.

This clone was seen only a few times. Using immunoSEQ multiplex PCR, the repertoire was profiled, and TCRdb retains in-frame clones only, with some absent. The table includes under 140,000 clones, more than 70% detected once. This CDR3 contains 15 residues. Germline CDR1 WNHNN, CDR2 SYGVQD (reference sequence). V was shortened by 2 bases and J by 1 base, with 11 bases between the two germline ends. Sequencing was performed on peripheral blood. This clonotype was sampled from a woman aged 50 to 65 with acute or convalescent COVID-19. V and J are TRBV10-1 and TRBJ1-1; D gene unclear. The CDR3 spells CASSEMVGKNTEAFF. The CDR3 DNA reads TGCGCCAGCAGTGAGATGGTCGGGAAGAACACTGAAGCTTTCTTT.